This passage covers 5 T cell receptor beta chains from one sample sequenced in a study of post-analysis software for immune sequencing data. Unique molecular identifiers were built into the TCR beta cDNA libraries. TCRdb passed the PCR reads through MiXCR, listing each CDR3 protein once. There are 820,000 or so distinct CDR3 sequences in the sample; roughly 50% occur only once, and approximately 4.2% lies in the top ten. Regarding the study as a whole: Among roughly 5 TRBV segments more frequent in patients than controls were TRBV5-6, TRBV5-1 and TRBV20-1.

Antigen specificity for these receptors is unknown. The source material was blood. These receptors all come from a girl between 10 and 17 years old with multiple sclerosis.

The chain couples TRBV7-9 to TRBJ2-7, with no clear D. This CDR3 region has 18 residues. The V gene lost 2 bases and the J gene lost 2 bases, with 22 bases spanning the gap. Germline loops: CDR1 SEHNR, CDR2 FQNEAQ (reference sequence). The CDR3 DNA reads as TGTGCCAGCAGCTTATCGTCCTCCCAAACGTTCTTCCCCTACGAGCAGTACTTC. It codes for CASSLSSSQTFFPYEQYF. The full variable domain, completed using reference TRBV7-9 and TRBJ2-7, is DTGVSQNPRHKITKRGQNVTFRCDPISEHNRLYWYRQTLGQGPEFLTYFQNEAQLEKSRLLSDRFSAERPKGSFSTLEIQRTEQGDSAMYLCASSLSSSQTFFPYEQYFGPGTRLTVT.

This chain uses TRBV25-1 with TRBJ2-1, with TRBD2 identical over 13 bases. V trimming: 3 bases; J trimming: 9 bases; junction bases outside the gene matches: 8. This CDR3 region has 16 residues. Germline V CDR1 and CDR2: MGHDK, SYGVNS. The CDR3 loop is CASSEYGLAGVGEQFF. As DNA, the CDR3 is TGTGCCAGCAGTGAGTACGGACTAGCGGGAGTCGGTGAGCAGTTCTTC. Variable domain in full (rest from reference TRBV25-1 and TRBJ2-1): EADIYQTPRYLVIGTGKKITLECSQTMGHDKMYWYQQDPGMELHLIHYSYGVNSTEKGDLSSESTVSRIRTEHFPLTLESARPSHTSQYLCASSEYGLAGVGEQFFGPGTRLTVL.

This clonotype was found once. The chain joins TRBV29-1 to TRBJ2-5; 10 bases fit TRBD1. TRBJ2-7 matches the DNA end more closely, so the J call is doubtful. Germline CDR1 and CDR2: SQVTM and ANQGSEA. The CDR3 has 13 amino acids. CDR3 amino acids: CSGGQGGAYEQYF. DNA of the CDR3: TGCAGCGGAGGACAGGGGGGCGCCTACGAGCAGTACTTC.

This chain uses TRBV12-3 or TRBV12-4 with TRBJ1-2; D unclear. V was shortened by 6 bases and J by 5 bases, with 10 bases between the two germline ends. The CDR3 totals 12 residues. CDR3 nucleotides: TGTGCCAGCAGGCCTCCACGGTATGGCTACACCTTC. As protein: CASRPPRYGYTF.

The gene calls are TRBV20-1 and TRBJ2-1; D assignment may be TRBD1 or TRBD2 (7 bases each). Trimming cost V 6 bases and J 7 bases, with 16 bases left between them. This CDR3 has 13 residues. Germline CDR1 DFQATT, CDR2 SNEGSKA (reference sequence). The CDR3 region is CSAPGGAGNEQFF. Here the CDR3 DNA reads TGCAGTGCCCCAGGGGGGGCAGGGAATGAGCAGTTCTTC.